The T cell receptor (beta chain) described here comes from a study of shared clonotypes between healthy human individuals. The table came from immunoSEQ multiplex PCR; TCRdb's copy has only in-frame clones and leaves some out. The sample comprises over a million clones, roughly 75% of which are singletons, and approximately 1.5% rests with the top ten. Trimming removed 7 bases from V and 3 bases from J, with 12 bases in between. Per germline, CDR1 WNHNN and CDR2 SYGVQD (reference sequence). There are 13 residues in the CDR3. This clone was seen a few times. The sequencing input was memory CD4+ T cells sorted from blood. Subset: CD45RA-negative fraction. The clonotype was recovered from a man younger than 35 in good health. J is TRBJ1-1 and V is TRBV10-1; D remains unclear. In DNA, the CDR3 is TGCGCCAGCATGATGCGCTTAGACACTGAAGCTTTCTTT. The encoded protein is CASMMRLDTEAFF.